This TCR beta chain was found in a study of identical twins. MiXCR, applied by TCRdb to the 5' RACE reads, yields one record per CDR3 protein. The sample shows more than 1.5 million distinct CDR3 sequences, 32% of them seen only once. This clonotype has just a few counts. Germline V gene sequence: CDR1 DFQATT, CDR2 SNEGSKA (reference sequence). This CDR3 comprises 14 residues. Trimming left V 6 bases short and J 0 bases short, with 14 bases between. The sample comprised cord blood. The chain joins TRBV20-1 to TRBJ1-1; D gene uncertain. This clonotype was sampled from a newborn girl in good health. CDR3 region: CSAPDRHMNTEAFF. In nucleotides, the CDR3 is TGCAGTGCCCCTGATAGACACATGAACACTGAAGCTTTCTTT.